A single sample is the source of the 27 T cell receptor beta chains below, sequenced in a study of blood T cell repertoires in COVID-19. Generated by immunoSEQ multiplex PCR, the TCRdb table keeps only in-frame clones and is missing some. The sample contains about 74,000 clones, 87% of which appear only once. The sample was peripheral blood. The receptors originated from a woman aged 80 or over with active or convalescent COVID-19.

The J gene is TRBJ1-6, the V gene TRBV5-1, with D hard to call. V gave up 8 bases and J gave up 4 bases, with 13 bases separating them. Germline CDR1 and CDR2: SGHRS and YFSETQ. The CDR3 is 14 amino acids. The CDR3 spells CASANNSYNSPLHF. The CDR3 bases are TGCGCCAGTGCAAACAACAGTTATAATTCACCCCTCCACTTT.

The V gene is TRBV11-2, the J gene TRBJ2-7, with D possibly being TRBD2 (5 bases). Trimming removed 7 bases at V and 7 bases at J, with 20 bases between. The CDR3 loop spans 14 amino acids. Germline CDR1 is SGHAT and CDR2 is FQNNGV. The CDR3 nucleotides are TGTGCCAGCACCCACCTCGAGGGTTTGGAAGAGCAGTACTTC. It codes for CASTHLEGLEEQYF. The full variable domain, its missing parts supplied by reference TRBV11-2 and TRBJ2-7, is EAGVAQSPRYKIIEKRQSVAFWCNPISGHATLYWYQQILGQGPKLLIQFQNNGVVDDSQLPKDRFSAERLKGVDSTLKIQPAKLEDSAVYLCASTHLEGLEEQYFGPGTRLTVT.

J is TRBJ2-3 and V is TRBV3-1 (or the pseudogene TRBV3-2); 8 bases are shared with TRBD2. The CDR3 spans 19 residues. The V gene end was trimmed by 0 bases and the J gene end by 5 bases; junction bases not matched to a gene: 16. The germline gives CDR1 LGHDT, CDR2 YNNKEL (reference sequence). The CDR3, as DNA: TGTGCCAGCAGCCAAGATCGGGTAGCGGGGTTCCTCCTGGGAGATACGCAGTATTTT. Translating it yields CASSQDRVAGFLLGDTQYF.

The chain is built from TRBV12-3 or TRBV12-4 and TRBJ2-1; D call uncertain. The CDR3 consists of 13 residues. V dropped 3 bases and J dropped 5 bases, with 8 bases sitting between them. CDR3 nucleotides: TGTGCCAGCAGTTTGCACAGCAACAATGAGCAGTTCTTC. This translates into CASSLHSNNEQFF.

The rearrangement joins TRBV7-3 to TRBJ1-2; D may be TRBD1 (6 bases). The germline gives CDR1 SGHTA, CDR2 FQGTGA. CDR3 length equals 13 residues. With 5 bases removed from V and 4 bases from J, the gap between germline ends came to 11 bases. In DNA form, the CDR3 reads TGTGCCAGCAGCCCTGGACAGACCTATGGCTACACCTTC. Amino acid sequence: CASSPGQTYGYTF.

This clone has only one observation. The chain links TRBV30 to TRBJ2-1, with a tentative D call TRBD2 (6 bases). Germline lookup yields CDR1 GTSNPN and CDR2 SVGIG (reference sequence). V was trimmed by 1 base and J by 5 bases, leaving 12 bases between them. The CDR3 is made up of 14 amino acids. CDR3 DNA: TGTGCCTGGAGTGGGACTAATCGTCACAATGAGCAGTTCTTC. Translated, it gives CAWSGTNRHNEQFF.

The J gene is TRBJ1-5, the V gene TRBV19; no clear D. Looked up from germline, CDR1 is LNHDA and CDR2 is SQIVND (reference sequence). The CDR3 sequence is 14 residues long. Trimming shortened V by 5 bases and J by 2 bases, and 10 bases separated the two germline ends. CDR3 nucleotides: TGTGCCAGTAGTGCCAGCGGCGGCAATCAGCCCCAGCATTTT. Protein product: CASSASGGNQPQHF.

This rearrangement joins TRBV7-2 to TRBJ2-3; D remains ambiguous. Deletions cut 3 bases from V and 1 base from J, with 11 bases between. The CDR3 has 15 residues. Germline loops: CDR1 SGHTA, CDR2 FQGNSA. CDR3 residues: CASSFQVRRTDTQYF. The CDR3, as DNA: TGTGCCAGCAGCTTTCAGGTTCGTCGCACAGATACGCAGTATTTT. Full variable domain (remainder filled in from reference TRBV7-2 and TRBJ2-3): GAGVSQSPSNKVTEKGKDVELRCDPISGHTALYWYRQSLGQGLEFLIYFQGNSAPDKSGLPSDRFSAERTGGSVSTLTIQRTQQEDSAVYLCASSFQVRRTDTQYFGPGTRLTVL.

This clone was seen only a few times. The V gene is TRBV29-1, the J gene TRBJ1-1, with 10 bases matching TRBD1. The CDR3 is made up of 14 amino acids. Per the germline V gene, CDR1 is SQVTM and CDR2 is ANQGSEA. Trimming took 6 bases from V and 5 from J; bases not matched to a gene: 9. As DNA, the CDR3 is TGCAGCGTGGGGGACAGGGGCTTTATTACTGAAGCTTTCTTT. Protein sequence: CSVGDRGFITEAFF.

The rearrangement uses TRBV10-2 and TRBJ1-1; 8 bases are shared with TRBD1. The CDR3 totals 14 residues. CDR1 WSHSY and CDR2 SAAADI come from the germline V gene. Trimming took 0 bases from V and 5 from J; bases not matched to a gene: 2. The CDR3 DNA is TGCGCCAGCAGTGAGTCGACAGGGGCTACTGAAGCTTTCTTT. Translating gives CASSESTGATEAFF.

The chain employs TRBV19 and TRBJ2-5, with D unclear. The germline CDR1 and CDR2 sequences are LNHDA and SQIVND (reference sequence). Trimming took 8 bases from V and 4 from J, leaving 14 bases between them. The CDR3 consists of 13 residues. CDR3 in amino acids: CASATGLGETQYF. The CDR3 DNA reads TGTGCCAGTGCTACGGGTTTGGGAGAGACCCAGTACTTC.

This sequence joins TRBV5-1 and TRBJ1-4, with a tentative D call TRBD1 (6 bases). With 4 bases removed from V and 0 bases from J, the gap between germline ends came to 19 bases. CDR1 SGHRS and CDR2 YFSETQ come from the germline V gene. The CDR3 has 18 residues. CDR3 coding DNA: TGCGCCAGCAGCCCCGAACCTCAGGGGTCTGCAACTAATGAAAAACTGTTTTTT. It encodes CASSPEPQGSATNEKLFF.

The rearrangement joins TRBV2 to TRBJ1-1, with D uncertain. Looked up from germline, CDR1 is SNHLY and CDR2 is FYNNEI. Trimming removed 8 bases at V and 1 base at J, with 8 bases between. The CDR3 length is 12 residues. For the CDR3, the DNA is TGTGCCAGCCGGAACAGGAACACTGAAGCTTTCTTT. Protein: CASRNRNTEAFF.

V is TRBV6-5 and J is TRBJ2-7; D unresolved. Trimming removed 2 bases from V and 2 bases from J, with 7 bases in between. Per the germline V gene, CDR1 is MNHEY and CDR2 is SVGAGI. CDR3 length equals 13 residues. CDR3 nucleotides: TGTGCCAGCAGTTACGGCAAGACCTACGAGCAGTACTTC. This translates into CASSYGKTYEQYF.

This clone was picked up one time. This chain connects TRBV18 to TRBJ1-2, with D maybe TRBD1 (5 bases). Germline CDR1 KGHSH, CDR2 LQKENI. V shed 5 bases and J shed 5 bases, with 18 bases lying between them. CDR3 length equals 15 residues. The CDR3 spells CASSSLGSGGYGYTF. The CDR3 DNA reads as TGTGCCAGCTCATCCCTTGGGTCCGGGGGATATGGCTACACCTTC.

The chain employs TRBV29-1 and TRBJ2-7, with D unclear. V gave up 3 bases and J gave up 1 base, with 7 bases separating them. Germline V gene sequence: CDR1 SQVTM, CDR2 ANQGSEA. CDR3 length: 12 amino acids. In DNA form, the CDR3 reads TGCAGCGTTGATGACAATTCCTACGAGCAGTACTTC. Translated, it gives CSVDDNSYEQYF.

The rearrangement uses TRBV7-2 and TRBJ2-3, with a possible D match to TRBD2 (5 bases). The CDR3 extends over 16 amino acids. CDR1 is SGHTA, CDR2 FQGNSA, per germline. The V end was cut by 5 bases, the J end by 0 bases, with 15 bases between. The CDR3 loop is CASSVDYAASTDTQYF. In nucleotides, the CDR3 is TGTGCCAGCAGCGTCGACTACGCCGCTAGCACAGATACGCAGTATTTT.

The rearrangement links TRBV25-1 to TRBJ1-6; D gene ambiguous. The germline V and J ends were trimmed by 8 bases and 0 bases, with 11 bases remaining between them. The CDR3 has 15 amino acids. Germline CDR1 is MGHDK and CDR2 is SYGVNS. The CDR3 region is CASQSRSSYNSPLHF. The CDR3 nucleotides are TGTGCCAGCCAGTCAAGGAGCTCCTATAATTCACCCCTCCACTTT.

V usage is TRBV7-8 and J usage is TRBJ1-1; possibly TRBD1 for D (5 bases). This CDR3 is 11 amino acids long. CDR1 is SGHVS, CDR2 FQNEAQ, per germline. Trimming cost V 5 bases and J 11 bases, with 12 bases left between them. The CDR3 DNA follows: TGTGCCAGCAGCCAGGGAGCCGAGGCTTTCTTT. This translates into CASSQGAEAFF.

The V gene is TRBV28, the J gene TRBJ1-5; D is undetermined. There are 11 residues in the CDR3. The germline gives CDR1 MDHEN, CDR2 SYDVKM. V was clipped by 6 bases and J by 11 bases, with 11 bases between them. The CDR3 is CASSPIGAQHF. Here the CDR3 DNA reads TGTGCCAGCAGCCCGATCGGGGCCCAGCATTTT.

The CDR3 nucleotides are TGTGCCAGCAGCTTAAGACAGGGGGCTGCTTTCTTT. This sequence encodes CASSLRQGAAFF. The chain is built from TRBV11-3 and TRBJ1-1; 10 positions match TRBD1. CDR3 length equals 12 residues. Trimming cost V 2 bases and J 11 bases; bases outside gene matches: 2. Germline V CDR1 and CDR2: SGHNT, YENEEA.

The chain uses TRBV27 and TRBJ1-2; possibly TRBD1 for D (6 bases). CDR1 and CDR2 from the germline V gene are MNHEY and SMNVEV (reference sequence). The CDR3 consists of 14 residues. The V and J ends lost 5 bases and 2 bases respectively, with 12 bases between them. The CDR3 DNA follows: TGTGCCAGCAGTCCCGGGGACACAAACTATGGCTACACCTTC. Translating gives CASSPGDTNYGYTF.

This chain joins TRBV9 and TRBJ2-5; a possible D gene is TRBD1 (6 bases). The V end was cut by 0 bases, the J end by 3 bases, with 6 bases between. The CDR3 extends over 13 amino acids. Per germline, CDR1 SGDLS and CDR2 YYNGEE. The CDR3 DNA follows: TGTGCCAGCAGCGTAGAGGGGGAAGAGACCCAGTACTTC. The encoded protein is CASSVEGEETQYF.

The chain carries TRBV2 and TRBJ1-2; TRBD1 is a possible D gene (6 bases). Germline lookup yields CDR1 SNHLY and CDR2 FYNNEI. The CDR3 loop spans 14 amino acids. V dropped 6 bases and J dropped 8 bases, with 19 bases sitting between them. The CDR3 sequence is CASSQTGLSRGYTF. The CDR3 DNA is TGTGCCAGCAGCCAAACAGGGCTGAGCAGGGGCTACACCTTC.

The chain links TRBV4-1 to TRBJ1-4; perhaps TRBD1 as D (5 bases). Trimming took off 0 bases at V and 8 bases at J, with 7 bases between the two ends. Per the germline V gene, CDR1 is MGHRA and CDR2 is YSYEKL. CDR3 size: 13 residues. DNA of the CDR3: TGCGCCAGCAGCCAAGAACGGGGGGAAAAACTGTTTTTT. This codes for CASSQERGEKLFF.

The CDR3 bases are TGTGCCAGCAGTGCTAATCCCAATTCACCCCTCCACTTT. This sequence encodes CASSANPNSPLHF. This chain connects TRBV2 to TRBJ1-6; D is uncertain. The V end was cut by 4 bases, the J end by 7 bases, with 8 bases between. This CDR3 has 13 amino acids. The germline CDR1 and CDR2 sequences are SNHLY and FYNNEI.

The V gene is TRBV21-1, the J gene TRBJ1-3. TRBV21-1 is a documented pseudogene. The CDR3 totals 9 residues. The CDR3 sequence: CARLQTIYF. In nucleotides, the CDR3 is TGTGCCAGACTCCAAACCATATATTTT.